A selection of T cell receptor beta chains follows, all from one sample in a study of blood T cell repertoires in COVID-19. The method was immunoSEQ multiplex PCR; TCRdb's version includes in-frame clones alone and lacks a portion of them. The profile shows approximately 230,000 clones, 70% to 90% of them singletons. What was sequenced was peripheral blood. The receptors here all came from a young man with active or convalescent COVID-19. CDR3s include the opening cysteine and the closing phenylalanine or tryptophan. A D gene is named only where the DNA matches it firmly. Not every row has a clone size; where given, it reads once, few, many or a size class.

J gene | clone size | V gene | D gene | CDR3 DNA | CDR3 protein
TRBJ2-1 | NA | TRBV7-2 | TRBD1 | TGTGCCAGCAGCCCTCTAGGACAGGGCTACAATGAGCAGTTCTTC | CASSPLGQGYNEQFF
TRBJ1-2 | NA | TRBV7-3 | TRBD1 | TGTGCCAGCAGCCTTAATTGGGGACAGGGGACCTATGGCTACACCTTC | CASSLNWGQGTYGYTF
TRBJ1-2 | NA | TRBV7-9 | NA | TGTGCCAGCAGCTTAAAAAAGGCAGGGTCTGGCTACACCTTC | CASSLKKAGSGYTF
TRBJ2-1 | NA | TRBV18 | TRBD2 | TGTGCCAGCTCACCAGCAAGCGGGGGGTTCAACAATGAGCAGTTCTTC | CASSPASGGFNNEQFF
TRBJ1-5 | NA | TRBV30 | NA | TGTGCCTGGATACAGGTTGGCCAGCCCCAGCATTTT | CAWIQVGQPQHF
TRBJ2-3 | NA | TRBV19 | NA | TGTGCCAGTAGGGCGGAAACTAGCACAGATACGCAGTATTTT | CASRAETSTDTQYF
TRBJ1-2 | NA | TRBV7-9 | NA | TGTGCGGGGCAGGTATCCTATGGCTACACCTTC | CAGQVSYGYTF
TRBJ1-1 | NA | TRBV7-9 | NA | TGTGCCAGCAGCTTACCCCTCGGCGACATGAACACTGAAGCTTTCTTT | CASSLPLGDMNTEAFF
TRBJ2-4 | NA | TRBV29-1 | TRBD1 | TGCAGCGTCGGGACAGCTAAAAACATTCAGTACTTC | CSVGTAKNIQYF
TRBJ2-2 | NA | TRBV30 | TRBD1 | TGTGCCTGGAGAAAGGGGGCCGGCGGGGAGCTGTTTTTT | CAWRKGAGGELFF
TRBJ2-7 | NA | TRBV6-2/TRBV6-3 | NA | TGTGCCAGCAGTTACGGGGCCACTTATGGGTACGAGCAGTACTTC | CASSYGATYGYEQYF
TRBJ1-5 | few | TRBV19 | TRBD1 | TGTGCCAGTAGTAGGGGACAGTCCAATAGCAATCAGCCCCAGCATTTT | CASSRGQSNSNQPQHF
TRBJ1-5 | NA | TRBV19 | TRBD1 | TGTGCCAGTAAACAGGGGGCGAGCAATCAGCCCCAGCATTTT | CASKQGASNQPQHF
TRBJ1-5 | few | TRBV6-2/TRBV6-3 | NA | TGTGCCAGCAGTTTCTGGACAGCCGACAGCAATCAGCCCCAGCATTTT | CASSFWTADSNQPQHF
TRBJ2-1 | NA | TRBV19 | TRBD1 | TGTGCCAGTAGATCGGTGACAGGGACCCGATACAATGAGCAGTTCTTC | CASRSVTGTRYNEQFF
TRBJ2-7 | NA | TRBV19 | NA | TGTGCCAGTAGTAACAGGGATTCCTACGAGCAGTACTTC | CASSNRDSYEQYF
TRBJ1-2 | NA | TRBV30 | NA | TGTGCCTGGACCAACGGGGGTGCCTATGGCTACACCTTC | CAWTNGGAYGYTF
TRBJ2-1 | NA | TRBV19 | TRBD2 | TGTGCCAGTAGACCGCCAACGGGGGGTACGTACAATGAGCAGTTCTTC | CASRPPTGGTYNEQFF
TRBJ1-1 | NA | TRBV15 | NA | TGTGCCACCAGCCCCATGCGGGGGGCTCTTGCTTTCTTT | CATSPMRGALAFF
TRBJ1-5 | NA | TRBV7-2 | NA | TGTGCCAGCAGCTTCGGGACAAGCCTAAATCAGCCCCAGCATTTT | CASSFGTSLNQPQHF
TRBJ1-2 | NA | TRBV7-2 | TRBD1 | TGTGCCAGCAGATCGACAGGGGGCCTCTATGGCTACACCTTC | CASRSTGGLYGYTF
TRBJ1-2 | NA | TRBV10-2 | NA | TGCGCCAGCAGTCCGGACTGGGAGGGAGGCTACACCTTC | CASSPDWEGGYTF
TRBJ2-1 | NA | TRBV9 | TRBD1 | TGTGCCAGCAGCGAATCTGGGACAGTCTTCCCCAATGAGCAGTTCTTC | CASSESGTVFPNEQFF
TRBJ2-1 | NA | TRBV7-2 | NA | TGTGCCAGCAGCTTAGCCGCTGTCATGGGTCGGGGTGAGCAGTTCTTC | CASSLAAVMGRGEQFF
TRBJ2-1 | NA | TRBV4-3 | TRBD2 | TGCGCCAGCAGCCAGTGGCGGGCTAGCGGGGACAATGAGCAGTTCTTC | CASSQWRASGDNEQFF
TRBJ1-4 | NA | TRBV13 | NA | TGTGCCAGCAGCTTGTCTGGGAGGGTTAATGAAAAACTGTTTTTT | CASSLSGRVNEKLFF
TRBJ1-3 | NA | TRBV19 | TRBD1 | TGTGCCAGTAGTTTCGGACAGGGGATCGGAAACACCATATATTTT | CASSFGQGIGNTIYF
TRBJ2-7 | NA | TRBV3-1/TRBV3-2 | NA | TGTGCCAGCAGCCAAGATTACGGGCAGTACTTC | CASSQDYGQYF
TRBJ1-5 | once | TRBV7-8 | NA | TGTGCCAGCAGCCCCCGTCGGGTGGGCAATCAGCCCCAGCATTTT | CASSPRRVGNQPQHF
TRBJ2-1 | NA | TRBV7-8 | NA | TGTGCCAGCAGCCTTTTGGTTTTAGTCGATGAGCAGTTCTTC | CASSLLVLVDEQFF
TRBJ1-2 | NA | TRBV12-3/TRBV12-4 | NA | TGTGCCAGCTCGGGGGGGACTTACTATGGCTACACCTTC | CASSGGTYYGYTF
TRBJ2-6 | NA | TRBV2 | NA | TGTGCCAGCAGATTTAGTAGCACTGGGGCCAACGTCCTGACTTTC | CASRFSSTGANVLTF
TRBJ2-1 | once | TRBV4-3 | TRBD2 | TGCGCCAGCAGCCAAGAACCAGCGGGAGCGCACAATGAGCAGTTCTTC | CASSQEPAGAHNEQFF
TRBJ1-1 | NA | TRBV24-1 | TRBD1 | TGTGCCACCAGTGCTACAGGGGCGAACACTGAAGCTTTCTTT | CATSATGANTEAFF
TRBJ2-1 | NA | TRBV5-6 | TRBD2 | TGTGCCAGCAGCTTGGTCTCCCTAGCGGGGGAACATGAGCAGTTCTTC | CASSLVSLAGEHEQFF
TRBJ2-7 | NA | TRBV5-6 | NA | TGTGCCAGCAGCTTTATGGAGTACGAGCAGTACTTC | CASSFMEYEQYF
TRBJ2-1 | NA | TRBV3-1/TRBV3-2 | NA | TGTGCCAGCAGCCAAGGCGGGACCCCCTACAATGAGCAGTTCTTC | CASSQGGTPYNEQFF
TRBJ1-1 | few | TRBV4-3 | TRBD1 | TGCGCCAGCAGCCAAGCCACGGACAGGGGACGAACTTTCTTT | CASSQATDRGRTFF
TRBJ1-1 | once | TRBV4-2 | NA | TGTGCCAGCAGCCCGTCAGGCGGGGGTATCACTGAAGCTTTCTTT | CASSPSGGGITEAFF
TRBJ2-7 | NA | TRBV28 | TRBD2 | TGTGCCAGCAGTTTTAACGGGAGGGCATACGAGCAGTACTTC | CASSFNGRAYEQYF
TRBJ2-5 | NA | TRBV6-2/TRBV6-3 | TRBD1 | TGTGCCAGCAGTCAAGACAGGGTCCGGGCAGAGACCCAGTACTTC | CASSQDRVRAETQYF
TRBJ1-5 | NA | TRBV9 | NA | TGTGCCAGCAGCGCAGGGGACGGCCATAGCAATCAGCCCCAGCATTTT | CASSAGDGHSNQPQHF
TRBJ2-1 | NA | TRBV7-8 | TRBD2 | TGTGCCAGCAGCTTGTCCGGACTAGCGGAGGAGTTCTTC | CASSLSGLAEEFF
TRBJ2-7 | NA | TRBV4-1 | NA | TGCGCCAGCAGCCAAGAATGGACAAGAACCTACGAGCAGTACTTC | CASSQEWTRTYEQYF
TRBJ2-2 | NA | TRBV9 | NA | TGTGCCAGCAGCGTAGAGGAGGGGTTGGGCGGGGAGCTGTTTTTT | CASSVEEGLGGELFF
TRBJ2-1 | NA | TRBV5-1 | TRBD2 | TGCGCCAGCAGCTTGAGCTTACTAGCGGGGGGATACAATGAGCAGTTCTTC | CASSLSLLAGGYNEQFF